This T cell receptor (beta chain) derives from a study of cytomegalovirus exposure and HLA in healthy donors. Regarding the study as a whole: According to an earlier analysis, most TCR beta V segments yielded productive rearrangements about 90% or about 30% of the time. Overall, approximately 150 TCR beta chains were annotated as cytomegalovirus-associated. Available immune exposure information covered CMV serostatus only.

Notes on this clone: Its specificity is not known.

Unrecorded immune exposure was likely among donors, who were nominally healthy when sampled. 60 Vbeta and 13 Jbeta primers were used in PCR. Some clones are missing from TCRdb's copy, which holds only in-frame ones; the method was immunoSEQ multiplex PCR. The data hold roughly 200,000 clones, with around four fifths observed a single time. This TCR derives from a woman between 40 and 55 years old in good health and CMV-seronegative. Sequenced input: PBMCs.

The CDR3 sequence: CAWTRDRVGEKLFF. Written as DNA, the CDR3 is TGTGCCTGGACTCGGGACAGGGTTGGCGAAAAACTGTTTTTT. The rearrangement joins TRBV30 to TRBJ1-4, with 9 bases lining up with TRBD1. The CDR3 runs 14 residues. Germline V gene sequence: CDR1 GTSNPN, CDR2 SVGIG (reference sequence). The V and J ends lost 4 bases and 8 bases, in that order; junction bases with no gene match: 8.